This T cell receptor (beta chain) was captured by sequencing in a study of T cell clonotyping in hematopoietic cell transplantation. Study findings and constraints: Few recipient clonotypes overlapped donors; over 97% were de novo at given depth. Pathologically expanded recipient clonotypes increased progressively from day 30 to day 180 as diversity fell. Cells were unsorted, so CD4 and CD8 contributions were not separated.

The CDR3 covers 14 residues. Germline V gene data show CDR1 as SGHRS and CDR2 as YFSETQ. V shed 4 bases and J shed 0 bases, with 10 bases lying between them. The count of this clone is one. Its antigen is still unknown. Libraries were prepared by immunoSEQ multiplex PCR; TCRdb keeps only in-frame clonotypes and omits some of them. The profile shows over 5,000 clones, approximately 70% of them singletons. This sample comprised PBMCs, obtained 180 days after allogeneic stem cell transplant. The chain couples TRBV5-1 to TRBJ1-1; D is perhaps TRBD1 (5 bases). This sequence was found in a male patient aged 45-59 years who had an allogeneic stem cell transplant from an unrelated donor, so the T cells may come from the graft donor. Some clones in this sample may be carry-over from other donors' samples. The CDR3 nucleotides are TGCGCCAGCAGCCTTACAGGTATGAACACTGAAGCTTTCTTT. Translation: CASSLTGMNTEAFF.